The 9 T cell receptor beta chains below were found in one sample sequenced in a study of beta chain features in type 1 diabetes. TCRB transcripts that were expressed got sequenced, as all of the isolated RNA had been reverse transcribed. Generated by immunoSEQ multiplex PCR, the TCRdb table keeps only in-frame clones and is missing some. The table includes a few hundred thousand clones, more than 12% detected once. Material: naive CD4+ T cells from blood. The receptors originated from a woman aged 18-29 years in good health.

The sample holds a few counts of this clone. This chain links TRBV30 with TRBJ1-1, with a weak D call TRBD1 (5 bases). Germline V gene sequence: CDR1 GTSNPN, CDR2 SVGIG (reference sequence). This CDR3 spans 13 amino acids. Trimming cost V 2 bases and J 2 bases, with 9 bases left between them. The DNA for the CDR3 is TGTGCCTGGAGTTCATGGACAAACACTGAAGCTTTCTTT. Translating it yields CAWSSWTNTEAFF.

The chain has TRBV15 and TRBJ1-2; possible D gene TRBD1, 6 bases. The germline V gene has CDR1 LNHNV and CDR2 YYDKDF (reference sequence). Between the trimmed V and J ends, which lost 3 bases and 6 bases, there was a span of 20 bases. This CDR3 has 16 residues. The CDR3 protein is CATSSRFTGIENGYTF. CDR3 in DNA: TGTGCCACCAGCAGCCGCTTCACAGGGATCGAGAATGGCTACACCTTC.

Only a few counts were recorded for this clone. This rearrangement joins TRBV28 to TRBJ2-5, with a weak D call TRBD1 (5 bases). The length of the CDR3 is 15 residues. Per the germline V gene, CDR1 is MDHEN and CDR2 is SYDVKM. Trimming pared 11 bases from V and 4 bases from J, leaving 23 bases between. CDR3 protein: CAVSGGLGVGETQYF. In DNA form, the CDR3 reads TGTGCCGTATCGGGCGGCTTAGGGGTTGGAGAGACCCAGTACTTC.

The CDR3 spells CASSTLGGEMEQFF. In nucleotides, the CDR3 is TGTGCCAGCAGTACTCTAGGGGGGGAGATGGAGCAGTTCTTC. This chain uses TRBV27 with TRBJ2-1, with D perhaps matching TRBD2 (7 bases). V dropped 5 bases and J dropped 10 bases, with 18 bases sitting between them. The length of the CDR3 is 14 residues. The V gene's germline CDR1 is MNHEY and CDR2 SMNVEV (reference sequence).

This clone was found a few times. The chain has TRBV30 and TRBJ1-4; maybe TRBD1 (5 bases). Germline CDR1 and CDR2: GTSNPN and SVGIG (reference sequence). V shed 0 bases and J shed 5 bases, with 13 bases lying between them. This CDR3 is 15 amino acids long. CDR3 bases: TGTGCCTGGAGTGTAACAGGTCAGCGAAATGAAAAACTGTTTTTT. This encodes CAWSVTGQRNEKLFF.

V and J are TRBV10-3 and TRBJ1-1, with a tentative D call TRBD1 (5 bases). Germline lookup yields CDR1 ENHRY and CDR2 SYGVKD. V lost 6 bases to trimming and J lost 0 bases, with 8 bases between them. This CDR3 region has 13 residues. The CDR3 DNA reads as TGTGCCATCAGCTTGACAGTGAACACTGAAGCTTTCTTT. This translates into CAISLTVNTEAFF.

The genes are TRBV5-1 and TRBJ2-3; tentatively, D is TRBD1 (5 bases). Trimming pared 2 bases from V and 6 bases from J, leaving 10 bases between. CDR1 SGHRS and CDR2 YFSETQ come from the germline V gene. CDR3 size: 13 residues. CDR3 DNA sequence: TGCGCCAGCAGCTTACAGGCCCGGGATACGCAGTATTTT. As protein: CASSLQARDTQYF. Full variable domain (outside the CDR3, taken from reference TRBV5-1 and TRBJ2-3): KAGVTQTPRYLIKTRGQQVTLSCSPISGHRSVSWYQQTPGQGLQFLFEYFSETQRNKGNFPGRFSGRQFSNSRSEMNVSTLELGDSALYLCASSLQARDTQYFGPGTRLTVL.

V is TRBV5-6 and J is TRBJ1-4, with D hard to call. The ends were cut back, 0 bases at V and 5 bases at J, with 14 bases in the middle. The CDR3 totals 16 residues. CDR1 and CDR2 from the germline V gene are SGHDT and YYEEEE. Here the CDR3 DNA reads TGTGCCAGCAGCTTGGGGATGGAGGCACAAAATGAAAAACTGTTTTTT. Translated, it gives CASSLGMEAQNEKLFF.

This clone has more than one count but fewer than ten. The chain recombines TRBV9 with TRBJ1-2; 8 bases fit TRBD1. V trimming: 3 bases; J trimming: 4 bases; junction bases outside the gene matches: 11. The CDR3 totals 16 residues. Germline lookup yields CDR1 SGDLS and CDR2 YYNGEE. The CDR3 DNA sequence: TGTGCCAGCAGCGACGAACCACAGGGGGTTGGCTATGGCTACACCTTC. It translates to CASSDEPQGVGYGYTF.